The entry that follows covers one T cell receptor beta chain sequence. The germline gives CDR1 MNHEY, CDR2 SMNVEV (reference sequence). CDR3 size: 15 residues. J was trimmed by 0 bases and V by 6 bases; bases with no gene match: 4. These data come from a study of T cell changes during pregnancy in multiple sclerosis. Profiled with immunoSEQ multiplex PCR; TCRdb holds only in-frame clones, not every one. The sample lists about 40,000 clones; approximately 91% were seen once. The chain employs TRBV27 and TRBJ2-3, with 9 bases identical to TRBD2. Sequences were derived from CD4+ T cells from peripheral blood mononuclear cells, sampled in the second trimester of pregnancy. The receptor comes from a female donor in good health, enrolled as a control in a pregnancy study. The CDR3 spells CASRSGRSSTDTQYF. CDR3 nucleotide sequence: TGTGCCAGCAGAAGCGGGAGGTCGAGCACAGATACGCAGTATTTT.